Below, 29 T cell receptor beta chains from the same sample are listed, as sequenced in a study of T cells after yellow fever vaccination. From the 5' RACE reads, TCRdb called clonotypes with MiXCR, one entry per CDR3 protein. The table lists around 500,000 distinct CDR3 sequences, 20% to 25% of them singletons. The source was PBMCs, collected roughly 23 days after the first yellow fever vaccination. The receptors originated from a man younger than 30 who received the YFV17D yellow fever vaccine.

This clonotype was recorded a few times. V and J are TRBV7-2 and TRBJ2-2, with 9 bases aligning to TRBD1. Trimming cost V 6 bases and J 5 bases; bases outside gene matches: 7. The CDR3 is 15 residues long. Germline lookup yields CDR1 SGHTA and CDR2 FQGNSA. The CDR3 region has the DNA TGTGCCAGCAGTCTTGGGACAGGGTCGACCGGGGAGCTGTTTTTT. Translation gives CASSLGTGSTGELFF.

This clonotype was detected a few times. V gene TRBV28 combines with J gene TRBJ2-7; no reliable D call. The CDR3 is 14 amino acids. V lost 5 bases to trimming and J lost 0 bases, with 11 bases between them. Germline V gene lookup returns CDR1 MDHEN and CDR2 SYDVKM. CDR3 in amino acids: CASSPRLGSYEQYV. The CDR3 DNA follows: TGTGCCAGCAGTCCTCGTTTGGGCTCCTACGAGCAGTACGTC.

This clonotype has more than one count but fewer than ten. The chain couples TRBV18 to TRBJ1-1; possible D gene TRBD1, 5 bases. V was trimmed by 2 bases and J by 0 bases, leaving 19 bases between them. Germline CDR1 reads KGHSH; CDR2 reads LQKENI. The CDR3 is 18 amino acids. The CDR3 DNA sequence: TGTGCCAGCTCACCAAGGTATCCGGGGGGGTCGGTGAACACTGAAGCTTTCTTT. Protein product: CASSPRYPGGSVNTEAFF.

This sequence joins TRBV7-9 and TRBJ2-5; a weak D match, TRBD2 (5 bases). Between the trimmed V and J ends, which lost 5 bases and 1 base, there was a span of 14 bases. CDR3 length equals 15 residues. Germline V CDR1 and CDR2: SEHNR, FQNEAQ (reference sequence). CDR3 coding DNA: TGTGCCAGCAGCCCCTCGGGGAAAAGCCAAGAGACCCAGTACTTC. Its translation is CASSPSGKSQETQYF. The full variable domain, its missing parts supplied by reference TRBV7-9 and TRBJ2-5, is DTGVSQNPRHKITKRGQNVTFRCDPISEHNRLYWYRQTLGQGPEFLTYFQNEAQLEKSRLLSDRFSAERPKGSFSTLEIQRTEQGDSAMYLCASSPSGKSQETQYFGPGTRLLVL.

The chain recombines TRBV7-9 with TRBJ2-7; no clear D. The CDR3 spans 12 residues. V shed 3 bases and J shed 6 bases, with 9 bases lying between them. Germline V gene lookup returns CDR1 SEHNR and CDR2 FQNEAQ (reference sequence). CDR3 amino acids: CASSFVTGEQYV. DNA of the CDR3: TGTGCCAGCAGCTTTGTAACGGGCGAGCAGTACGTC.

The chain couples TRBV10-2 to TRBJ2-1; unclear D gene. CDR3 length: 17 residues. The V and J ends lost 2 bases and 0 bases respectively, with 14 bases between them. Germline V CDR1 and CDR2: WSHSY, SAAADI. The CDR3 protein is CASSEIGLGDSYNEQFF. The CDR3 DNA reads TGCGCCAGCAGTGAGATTGGCTTGGGTGACTCCTACAATGAGCAGTTCTTC.

This clonotype showed up just a few times. The chain links TRBV12-3 or TRBV12-4 to TRBJ1-2, with 7 bases identical to TRBD1. The trim removed 5 bases at V and 7 bases at J, leaving 13 bases unmatched. The CDR3 consists of 15 residues. The CDR3 nucleotides are TGTGCCAGCAGTCCGCGGACAGGTGGCTCTGGTGGCTACACCTTC. It encodes CASSPRTGGSGGYTF.

This clonotype has a handful of counts. This chain connects TRBV7-2 to TRBJ2-1; D perhaps matches TRBD1 (5 bases). The V and J ends lost 3 bases and 3 bases respectively, with 12 bases between them. The germline V gene has CDR1 SGHTA and CDR2 FQGNSA. CDR3 length: 15 residues. The CDR3 DNA reads TGTGCCAGCAGCTTCTCACAGGATTTCTACAATGAGCAGTTCTTC. It is translated as CASSFSQDFYNEQFF. Combining the CDR3 with reference TRBV7-2 and TRBJ2-1 gives the whole variable domain GAGVSQSPSNKVTEKGKDVELRCDPISGHTALYWYRQSLGQGLEFLIYFQGNSAPDKSGLPSDRFSAERTGGSVSTLTIQRTQQEDSAVYLCASSFSQDFYNEQFFGPGTRLTVL.

The chain uses TRBV27 and TRBJ1-1; 9 nucleotides match TRBD1. In germline, CDR1 is MNHEY, CDR2 SMNVEV (reference sequence). The CDR3 sequence is 14 residues long. V lost 6 bases, J lost 9 bases, and 11 bases stayed unmatched. CDR3 in DNA: TGTGCCAGCAGCTCCCGACAGGGGGTGGGTCAAGCTTTCTTT. Encoded protein: CASSSRQGVGQAFF.

A few counts support this clonotype. This chain uses TRBV5-1 with TRBJ2-1; D is unresolved. The V end was cut by 2 bases, the J end by 8 bases, with 11 bases between. Germline CDR1 SGHRS, CDR2 YFSETQ. The CDR3 is 13 amino acids. CDR3 nucleotides: TGCGCCAGCAGCTTCTCCCCCGGCGATGAGCAGTTCTTC. It yields the protein CASSFSPGDEQFF.

This clonotype was observed a handful of times. V is TRBV29-1 and J is TRBJ1-2, with D unclear. From germline, CDR1 is SQVTM and CDR2 ANQGSEA. The CDR3 has 15 amino acids. V was cut by 0 bases and J by 2 bases, with 13 bases left in between. CDR3 in DNA: TGCAGCGTTGAAGAAGGTACGGCGGAGAACTATGGCTACACCTTC. Its translation: CSVEEGTAENYGYTF.

The chain employs TRBV4-3 and TRBJ1-2; 7 bases agree with TRBD1. The length of the CDR3 is 15 residues. Trimming at V came to 4 bases and at J to 0 bases, leaving 5 bases not matched to a gene. Germline V CDR1 and CDR2: LGHNA, YSLEER. CDR3 in amino acids: CASSPTDRPNYGYTF. The CDR3 DNA reads as TGCGCCAGCAGCCCGACGGACAGGCCTAACTATGGCTACACCTTC.

This clonotype was seen a few times. DNA of the CDR3: TGTGCCAGCAGCTTTGGTGGGACTAGAGAAATTCGGGAGCTGTTTTTT. As protein: CASSFGGTREIRELFF. The chain carries TRBV7-2 and TRBJ2-2; 8 positions match TRBD2. Trimming at V came to 3 bases and at J to 9 bases, leaving 12 bases not matched to a gene. Germline V gene sequence: CDR1 SGHTA, CDR2 FQGNSA. This CDR3 has 16 amino acids.

CDR3 region: CASSGGTEPGETQYF. In nucleotides, the CDR3 is TGTGCCAGCAGCGGAGGGACGGAACCCGGCGAGACCCAGTACTTC. This chain connects TRBV5-6 to TRBJ2-5, with D perhaps TRBD2 (6 bases). This CDR3 is built from 15 residues. Germline lookup yields CDR1 SGHDT and CDR2 YYEEEE. V lost 4 bases to trimming and J lost 5 bases, with 18 bases between them. Combining the CDR3 with reference TRBV5-6 and TRBJ2-5 gives the whole variable domain DAGVTQSPTHLIKTRGQQVTLRCSPKSGHDTVSWYQQALGQGPQFIFQYYEEEERQRGNFPDRFSGHQFPNYSSELNVNALLLGDSALYLCASSGGTEPGETQYFGPGTRLLVL.

This clonotype came up a few times. V usage is TRBV6-5 and J usage is TRBJ1-5, with TRBD1 matching over 9 bases. Germline loops: CDR1 MNHEY, CDR2 SVGAGI. The CDR3 is 15 residues long. With 4 bases clipped from V and 3 bases from J, the junction kept 4 bases outside the gene matches. CDR3 nucleotide sequence: TGTGCCAGCAGTTCCGGGACAGGGCACAATCAGCCCCAGCATTTT. Protein product: CASSSGTGHNQPQHF.

V gene TRBV4-2 combines with J gene TRBJ2-7; tentative D call: TRBD1 (5 bases). Germline lookup yields CDR1 LGHNA and CDR2 YNFKEQ. CDR3 size: 15 residues. V was cut by 0 bases and J by 2 bases, with 11 bases left in between. The CDR3 sequence: CASSQDIRGTYEQYF. The CDR3 DNA sequence: TGTGCCAGCAGCCAAGATATTAGGGGTACCTACGAGCAGTACTTC.

This clonotype was observed a handful of times. The gene calls are TRBV5-1 and TRBJ2-1, with TRBD2 matching over 8 bases. The CDR3 spans 14 residues. Germline V CDR1 and CDR2: SGHRS, YFSETQ. J gave up 7 bases and V 4 bases, and 7 bases lay outside the gene matches. The CDR3 sequence is CASSLSGTRNEQFF. CDR3 nucleotide sequence: TGCGCCAGCAGCCTCTCCGGGACTAGAAATGAGCAGTTCTTC.

This clonotype was seen only a few times. CDR3 residues: CASSYNLDANYGYTF. In DNA form, the CDR3 reads TGTGCCAGCAGCTATAACCTGGACGCTAACTATGGCTACACCTTC. V and J are TRBV7-9 and TRBJ1-2, with D uncertain. The germline CDR1 and CDR2 sequences are SEHNR and FQNEAQ (reference sequence). The CDR3 is 15 amino acids. Trimming took 4 bases from V and 0 from J, leaving 12 bases between them. Variable domain in full (rest from reference TRBV7-9 and TRBJ1-2): DTGVSQNPRHKITKRGQNVTFRCDPISEHNRLYWYRQTLGQGPEFLTYFQNEAQLEKSRLLSDRFSAERPKGSFSTLEIQRTEQGDSAMYLCASSYNLDANYGYTFGSGTRLTVV.

This clonotype has at least ten counts. The rearrangement links TRBV20-1 to TRBJ2-1; D is unresolved. This CDR3 has 13 amino acids. Germline loops: CDR1 DFQATT, CDR2 SNEGSKA (reference sequence). Trimming shortened V by 3 bases and J by 8 bases, and 14 bases separated the two germline ends. CDR3 loop: CSARILVKHEQFF. The CDR3, as DNA: TGCAGTGCTAGGATCTTAGTTAAGCATGAGCAGTTCTTC.

This sequence joins TRBV9 and TRBJ2-7; perhaps TRBD1 as D (6 bases). Trimming removed 0 bases at V and 12 bases at J, with 22 bases between. CDR3 size: 15 residues. Germline V gene lookup returns CDR1 SGDLS and CDR2 YYNGEE. Here the CDR3 DNA reads TGTGCCAGCAGCGTAGATGGAGTCAGGGGCAGAGAGGCGTACTTC. Amino acids: CASSVDGVRGREAYF.

The sample holds a few counts of this clonotype. J is TRBJ2-3 and V is TRBV11-2, with 15 bases aligning to TRBD2. This CDR3 has 18 residues. Looked up from germline, CDR1 is SGHAT and CDR2 is FQNNGV. Losses at the gene ends were 0 bases for V and 0 bases for J; bases not matched to a gene: 1. CDR3 amino acids: CASSLEGLAGGSTDTQYF. CDR3 in DNA: TGTGCCAGCAGCTTAGAAGGACTAGCGGGGGGGAGCACAGATACGCAGTATTTT. Looking up the rest from reference TRBV11-2 and TRBJ2-3 gives the full variable domain: EAGVAQSPRYKIIEKRQSVAFWCNPISGHATLYWYQQILGQGPKLLIQFQNNGVVDDSQLPKDRFSAERLKGVDSTLKIQPAKLEDSAVYLCASSLEGLAGGSTDTQYFGPGTRLTVL.

V and J are TRBV29-1 and TRBJ1-2; D uncertain. V lost 4 bases to trimming and J lost 7 bases, with 19 bases between them. The CDR3 totals 14 residues. Germline loops: CDR1 SQVTM, CDR2 ANQGSEA. The CDR3 here is CSVVGRLFESGYTF. CDR3 DNA sequence: TGCAGCGTTGTAGGCAGGCTCTTCGAGTCTGGCTACACCTTC.

The chain uses TRBV5-1 and TRBJ2-1; TRBD2 is a possible D gene (5 bases). The ends were cut back, 2 bases at V and 5 bases at J, with 11 bases in the middle. Germline V lookup: CDR1 SGHRS, CDR2 YFSETQ. The CDR3 is 14 amino acids. Here the CDR3 reads CASSFSDLNNEQFF. The CDR3 coding sequence is TGCGCCAGCAGCTTCTCGGACTTAAACAATGAGCAGTTCTTC.

The J gene is TRBJ2-2, the V gene TRBV18, with unresolved D. The CDR3 has 14 amino acids. Trimming cost V 3 bases and J 8 bases, with 13 bases left between them. The germline V gene has CDR1 KGHSH and CDR2 LQKENI. In DNA, the CDR3 is TGTGCCAGCTCACCGTTGAGCTTCGAGGGGGAGCTGTTTTTT. It codes for CASSPLSFEGELFF.

This clonotype was seen only a few times. CDR3 in amino acids: CASSYKGSYEQYV. CDR3 in DNA: TGTGCCAGCAGTTACAAGGGATCCTACGAGCAGTACGTC. The J gene is TRBJ2-7, the V gene TRBV6-2 or TRBV6-3; D not certain. V lost 2 bases, J lost 1 base, and 6 bases lay in between. Germline CDR1 MNHEY, CDR2 SVGEGT. The length of the CDR3 is 13 residues.

In this sample, this clonotype turned up many times. The genes are TRBV7-2 and TRBJ2-7; 7 positions match TRBD1. V shed 5 bases, J shed 5 bases, and the junction held 6 bases outside the gene matches. Germline V gives CDR1 SGHTA, CDR2 FQGNSA. This CDR3 has 13 residues. For the CDR3, the DNA is TGTGCCAGCAGCCTACGACAGGGCGACGAGCAGTACTTC. This gives the protein CASSLRQGDEQYF.

The rearrangement uses TRBV6-1 and TRBJ1-1; no definite D call. Per the germline V gene, CDR1 is MNHNS and CDR2 is SASEGT. Between the trimmed V and J ends, which lost 6 bases and 0 bases, there was a span of 11 bases. This CDR3 comprises 14 residues. CDR3 coding DNA: TGTGCCAGCAGGCTACAGAATTTGAACACTGAAGCTTTCTTT. Translated, it gives CASRLQNLNTEAFF.

This clonotype was counted a single time. The chain couples TRBV29-1 to TRBJ2-3, with 7 nucleotides matching TRBD2. J was trimmed by 1 base and V by 7 bases; bases with no gene match: 5. CDR1 is SQVTM, CDR2 ANQGSEA, per germline. The CDR3 sequence is 13 residues long. DNA of the CDR3: TGCAGCGGGCGTCGGGGGGGCACAGATACGCAGTATTTT. It specifies CSGRRGGTDTQYF.

This clonotype was recorded at least ten times. The chain carries TRBV4-2 and TRBJ1-6; TRBD1 agrees at 7 bases. The CDR3 extends over 12 amino acids. Trimming removed 4 bases from V and 9 bases from J; junction bases left unmatched: 0. Germline V lookup: CDR1 LGHNA, CDR2 YNFKEQ. CDR3 DNA: TGTGCCAGCAGCCGGACAGGTTCACCCCTCCACTTT. Translation: CASSRTGSPLHF.